The present T cell receptor beta chain was sequenced within a study of T cells in tuberculosis. Time point in this sample: new active TB diagnosis, blood taken before or within 7 days of starting treatment. The V gene's germline CDR1 is SGHNT and CDR2 YYREEE (reference sequence). V was cut by 0 bases and J by 0 bases, with 10 bases left in between. This CDR3 is 16 amino acids long. The repertoire was sequenced with immunoSEQ multiplex PCR; TCRdb's copy has only in-frame clones and lacks some. The table has fewer than 55,000 clones, roughly 95% seen once. Sample: PBMCs, taken at tuberculosis diagnosis. The receptor was isolated from an adult with tuberculosis. V usage is TRBV5-4 and J usage is TRBJ2-4; D might be TRBD2 (6 bases). The CDR3 reads CASSLESGLAKNIQYF. CDR3 bases: TGTGCCAGCAGCTTGGAATCGGGACTAGCCAAAAACATTCAGTACTTC. The complete variable domain, with remaining parts taken from reference TRBV5-4 and TRBJ2-4, reads ETGVTQSPTHLIKTRGQQVTLRCSSQSGHNTVSWYQQALGQGPQFIFQYYREEENGRGNFPPRFSGLQFPNYSSELNVNALELDDSALYLCASSLESGLAKNIQYFGAGTRLSVL.